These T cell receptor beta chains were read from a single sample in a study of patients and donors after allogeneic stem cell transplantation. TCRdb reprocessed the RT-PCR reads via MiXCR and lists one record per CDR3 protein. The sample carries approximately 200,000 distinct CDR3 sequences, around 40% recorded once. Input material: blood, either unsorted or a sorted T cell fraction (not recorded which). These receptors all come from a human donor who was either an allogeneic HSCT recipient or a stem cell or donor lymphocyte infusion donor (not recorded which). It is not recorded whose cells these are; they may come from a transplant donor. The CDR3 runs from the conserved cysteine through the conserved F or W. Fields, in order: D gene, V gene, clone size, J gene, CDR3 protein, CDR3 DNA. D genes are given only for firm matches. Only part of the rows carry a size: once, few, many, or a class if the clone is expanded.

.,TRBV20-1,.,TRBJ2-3,CSARDPALATDTQYF,TGCAGTGCTAGAGACCCTGCCCTGGCAACAGATACGCAGTATTTT
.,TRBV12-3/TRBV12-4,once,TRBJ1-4,CASSLARGRGGTNEKLFF,TGTGCCAGCAGTTTAGCCCGCGGCAGGGGTGGGACTAATGAAAAACTGTTTTTT
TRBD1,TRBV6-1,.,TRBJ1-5,CASRLRTGKVSNQPQHF,TGTGCCAGCAGACTCCGGACAGGGAAAGTGAGCAATCAGCCCCAGCATTTT
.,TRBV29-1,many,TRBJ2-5,CSVAGRQETQYF,TGCAGCGTTGCTGGGAGACAAGAGACCCAGTACTTC
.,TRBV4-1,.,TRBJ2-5,CASSQVGTDPETQYF,TGCGCCAGCAGCCAAGTCGGCACCGACCCGGAGACCCAGTACTTC
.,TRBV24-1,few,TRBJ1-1,CATSSSGDAEAFF,TGTGCCACCAGTAGTTCAGGGGACGCTGAAGCTTTCTTT
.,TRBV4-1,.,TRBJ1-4,CASDPEKLFF,TGCGCCAGCGACCCAGAAAAACTGTTTTTT
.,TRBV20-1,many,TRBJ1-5,CSARDYRDNQPQHF,TGCAGTGCTAGGGATTACCGGGACAATCAGCCCCAGCATTTT
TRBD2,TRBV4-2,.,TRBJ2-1,CASSQAPSGGEGEQFF,TGTGCCAGCAGCCAAGCACCTAGCGGGGGGGAAGGTGAGCAGTTCTTC
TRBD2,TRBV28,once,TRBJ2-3,CASTLARGARADTQYF,TGTGCCAGCACCCTAGCGCGGGGGGCGAGGGCAGATACGCAGTATTTT
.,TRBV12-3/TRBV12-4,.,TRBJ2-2,CASSTGLDTGELFF,TGTGCCAGCAGTACGGGACTCGACACCGGGGAGCTGTTTTTT
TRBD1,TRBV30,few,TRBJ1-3,CAWSPTDRAAGNTIYF,TGTGCCTGGAGTCCAACGGACAGGGCTGCTGGAAACACCATATATTTT
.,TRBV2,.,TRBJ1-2,CASSEGGGQYYGYTF,TGTGCCAGCAGTGAAGGGGGCGGGCAGTACTATGGCTACACCTTC
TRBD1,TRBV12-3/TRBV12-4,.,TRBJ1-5,CASSPGQGWRPQHF,TGTGCCAGCAGTCCGGGACAGGGGTGGCGGCCCCAGCATTTT
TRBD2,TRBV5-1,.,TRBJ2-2,CASSFSGAANTGELFF,TGCGCCAGCAGCTTTAGCGGGGCAGCGAACACCGGGGAGCTGTTTTTT
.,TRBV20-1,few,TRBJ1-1,CSATHRTNTEAFF,TGCAGTGCTACGCACAGAACGAACACTGAAGCTTTCTTT
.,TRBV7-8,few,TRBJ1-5,CASSLARLGSGNQPQHF,TGTGCCAGCAGCTTAGCCCGCTTGGGGTCGGGCAATCAGCCCCAGCATTTT
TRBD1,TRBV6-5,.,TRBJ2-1,CASSWGQGMEEQFF,TGTGCCAGCAGCTGGGGACAGGGTATGGAGGAGCAGTTCTTC
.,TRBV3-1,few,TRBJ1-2,CASSHGAGHGYTF,TGTGCCAGCAGCCATGGGGCTGGCCATGGCTACACCTTC
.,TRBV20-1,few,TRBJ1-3,CSATSGNSGNTIYF,TGCAGTGCTACGAGCGGTAACTCTGGAAACACCATATATTTT
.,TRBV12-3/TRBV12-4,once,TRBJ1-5,CASSVSGVGDNQPQHF,TGTGCCAGCAGTGTCTCAGGGGTGGGGGACAATCAGCCCCAGCATTTT
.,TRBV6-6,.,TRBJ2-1,CASSGPSKAYNEQFF,TGTGCCAGCAGTGGACCCTCTAAGGCCTACAATGAGCAGTTCTTC
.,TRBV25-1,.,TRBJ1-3,CASIHGNTIYF,TGTGCCAGCATTCATGGAAACACCATATATTTT
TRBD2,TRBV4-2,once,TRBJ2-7,CASSQPGGHPYEQYF,TGTGCCAGCAGCCAACCGGGGGGGCACCCCTACGAGCAGTACTTC
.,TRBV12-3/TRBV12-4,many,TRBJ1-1,CASSLHSNTEAFF,TGTGCCAGCAGTTTACACTCGAACACTGAAGCTTTCTTT
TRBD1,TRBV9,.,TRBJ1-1,CASSAVGAGGTEAFF,TGTGCCAGCAGCGCCGTCGGGGCAGGGGGCACTGAAGCTTTCTTT
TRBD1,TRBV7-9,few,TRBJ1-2,CASRPDRASNGYTF,TGTGCCAGCAGGCCGGACAGGGCGAGTAATGGCTACACCTTC
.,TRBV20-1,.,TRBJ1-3,CSARESSGNTIYF,TGCAGTGCTAGAGAAAGCTCTGGAAACACCATATATTTT
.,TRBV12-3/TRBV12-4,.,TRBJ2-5,CASSNPRQTQETQYF,TGTGCCAGCAGTAACCCCCGGCAGACACAAGAGACCCAGTACTTC
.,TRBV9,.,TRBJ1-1,CASSVGQPNTEAFF,TGTGCCAGCAGCGTAGGGCAGCCGAACACTGAAGCTTTCTTT
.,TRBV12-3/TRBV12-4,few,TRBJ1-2,CASNSRNYGYTF,TGTGCCAGCAACTCAAGAAACTATGGCTACACCTTC
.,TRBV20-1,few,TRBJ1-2,CSAIGPQYGYTF,TGCAGTGCTATTGGTCCCCAGTACGGCTACACCTTC
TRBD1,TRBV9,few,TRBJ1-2,CASSVSPDRGYGYTF,TGTGCCAGCAGCGTTAGCCCGGACAGGGGCTATGGCTACACCTTC
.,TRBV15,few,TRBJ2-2,CATSRFRTGTGELFF,TGTGCCACCAGCAGGTTCAGGACGGGCACCGGGGAGCTGTTTTTT
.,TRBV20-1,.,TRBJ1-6,CSARAGTSSYNSPLHF,TGCAGTGCTAGAGCGGGGACCAGCTCCTATAATTCACCCCTCCACTTT
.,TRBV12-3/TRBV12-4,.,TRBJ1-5,CASSLEQGRRNQPQHF,TGTGCCAGCAGTTTAGAGCAGGGCCGGAGGAATCAGCCCCAGCATTTT
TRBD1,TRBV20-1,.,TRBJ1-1,CSARGPGQGTMNTEAFF,TGCAGTGCTAGAGGACCGGGACAGGGCACCATGAACACTGAAGCTTTCTTT
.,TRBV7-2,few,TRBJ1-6,CASSLVTASSNSPLHF,TGTGCCAGCAGCTTAGTAACGGCTTCCTCGAATTCACCCCTCCACTTT
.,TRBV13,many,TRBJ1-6,CASSLGGGVGPLHF,TGTGCCAGCAGCTTGGGCGGGGGCGTGGGACCCCTCCACTTT
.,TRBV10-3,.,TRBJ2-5,CAISGPGQETQYF,TGTGCCATCAGTGGTCCAGGGCAAGAGACCCAGTACTTC
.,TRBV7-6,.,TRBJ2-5,CASSLGLGVLGETQYF,TGTGCCAGCAGCTTAGGATTGGGAGTATTGGGGGAGACCCAGTACTTC
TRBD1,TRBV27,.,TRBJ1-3,CASKRTGGGNTIYF,TGTGCCAGCAAACGGACAGGGGGCGGAAACACCATATATTTT
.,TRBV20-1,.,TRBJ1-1,CSAWTALNTEAFF,TGCAGTGCATGGACAGCTTTGAACACTGAAGCTTTCTTT
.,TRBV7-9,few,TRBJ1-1,CASSTGPTEAFF,TGTGCCAGCAGCACAGGGCCCACTGAAGCTTTCTTT
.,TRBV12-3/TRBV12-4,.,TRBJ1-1,CASSLVPVANTEAFF,TGTGCCAGCAGTTTAGTCCCGGTAGCGAACACTGAAGCTTTCTTT
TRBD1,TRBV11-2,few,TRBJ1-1,CASSTTGMNTEAFF,TGTGCCAGCAGCACGACAGGGATGAACACTGAAGCTTTCTTT